These T cell receptor beta chains were read from a single sample in a study of control samples from healthy donors and cancer patients. Clones were read by immunoSEQ multiplex PCR, and TCRdb kept only the in-frame ones, dropping some. The sample lists about 120,000 clones; around nine tenths were seen once. The source material was blood. These TCRs come from a young man in good health. Each CDR3 is given without its conserved first and last residue.

V,length,J,CDR3
TRBV9,14,TRBJ2-1,ASSVSGGSSYNEQF
TRBV30,14,TRBJ1-5,AWGPGASNSNQPQH
TRBV10-1,10,TRBJ2-7,ASGRQGNEQY
TRBV18,13,TRBJ1-1,ASSSGTGMNTEAF
TRBV11-2,11,TRBJ2-1,ASSLAGYNEQF
TRBV5-8,11,TRBJ1-3,ASSLQGGNTIY
TRBV4-1,14,TRBJ1-6,ASSHIVKKRNSPLH
TRBV5-5,15,TRBJ2-3,ASSLKMGQGATDTQY
TRBV18,15,TRBJ2-5,ASSPLGPLGIQETQY
TRBV2,14,TRBJ2-2,ASSDSLAGVKGELF
TRBV5-5,13,TRBJ1-3,ASSLRGNSGNTIY
TRBV7-2,12,TRBJ1-1,ASSFLDTRTEAF
TRBV7-2,12,TRBJ2-3,ASTYLIGRDTQY
TRBV27,12,TRBJ1-2,ASSLSGGNYGYT
TRBV6-1,10,TRBJ2-1,ASSEGWNEQF
TRBV29-1,12,TRBJ2-6,SVERAVGANVLT
TRBV5-1,12,TRBJ2-5,ASSLGDSQETQY
TRBV7-2,13,TRBJ1-5,ASSRWTGGSQPQH
TRBV5-4,15,TRBJ2-1,ASSPGTGGRGTNEQF